The 27 T cell receptor beta chains in this list originate from one sample, sequenced in a study of cytomegalovirus exposure and HLA in healthy donors. The study ran its PCR with 60 Vbeta and 13 Jbeta primers. Clones were sequenced by immunoSEQ multiplex PCR, and TCRdb holds only the in-frame ones, with some missing. The data contain fewer than 200,000 clones, approximately 78% of them seen just once; the ten biggest clones take up 6.5% to 7.5%. Sequenced sample: PBMCs. The source of these receptors is a woman in her 30s in good health and CMV-seropositive.

V usage is TRBV20-1 and J usage is TRBJ2-3; D perhaps matches TRBD2 (6 bases). The V gene's germline CDR1 is DFQATT and CDR2 SNEGSKA (reference sequence). Between the trimmed V and J ends, which lost 5 bases and 6 bases, there was a span of 9 bases. The CDR3 has 11 amino acids. The CDR3 loop reads CSAWDSDTQYF. DNA for the CDR3: TGCAGTGCTTGGGACTCCGATACGCAGTATTTT.

V gene TRBV12-5 combines with J gene TRBJ1-4; 12 bases match TRBD1. This CDR3 region has 18 residues. V lost 0 bases, J lost 5 bases, and 7 bases stayed unmatched. The germline V gene has CDR1 LGHNT and CDR2 FRNRAP. CDR3 residues: CASGLVRGQGALNEKLFF. CDR3 DNA sequence: TGTGCTAGTGGTTTGGTACGGGGACAGGGGGCGCTAAATGAAAAACTGTTTTTT. The full variable domain, with the rest looked up from reference TRBV12-5 and TRBJ1-4, is DARVTQTPRHKVTEMGQEVTMRCQPILGHNTVFWYRQTMMQGLELLAYFRNRAPLDDSGMPKDRFSAEMPDATLATLKIQPSEPRDSAVYFCASGLVRGQGALNEKLFFGSGTQLSVL.

This chain connects TRBV4-3 to TRBJ1-1; 7 bases line up with TRBD1. Germline V gene lookup returns CDR1 LGHNA and CDR2 YSLEER. This CDR3 contains 15 residues. The J segment lost 4 bases and the V segment lost 4 bases, leaving 9 bases of the junction unmatched. CDR3 sequence: CASSPTWSGGTEAFF. The DNA for the CDR3 is TGCGCCAGCAGCCCTACCTGGTCAGGGGGCACTGAAGCTTTCTTT.

This chain connects TRBV28 to TRBJ1-4, with D maybe TRBD1 (6 bases). Germline CDR1 MDHEN, CDR2 SYDVKM. V was trimmed by 7 bases and J by 1 base, leaving 10 bases between them. The CDR3 is made up of 14 amino acids. As DNA, the CDR3 is TGTGCCAGCAATGTACAGGGAACTAATGAAAAACTGTTTTTT. Amino acid sequence: CASNVQGTNEKLFF. Together with reference TRBV28 and TRBJ1-4, the CDR3 gives the full variable domain: DVKVTQSSRYLVKRTGEKVFLECVQDMDHENMFWYRQDPGLGLRLIYFSYDVKMKEKGDIPEGYSVSREKKERFSLILESASTNQTSMYLCASNVQGTNEKLFFGSGTQLSVL.

Only one count was recorded for this clone. This chain's CDR3 is CAWSSGQGQFGEQYF. CDR3 in DNA: TGTGCCTGGAGTTCTGGACAGGGTCAGTTTGGCGAGCAGTACTTC. The chain uses TRBV30 and TRBJ2-7; 8 bases match TRBD1. CDR1 and CDR2 from the germline V gene are GTSNPN and SVGIG (reference sequence). J gave up 6 bases and V 2 bases, and 12 bases lay outside the gene matches. CDR3 size: 15 residues.

The V call is TRBV6-5, the J call TRBJ1-2; tentatively, D is TRBD1 (6 bases). The V and J ends lost 4 bases and 3 bases respectively, with 9 bases between them. The CDR3 extends over 13 amino acids. The germline V gene has CDR1 MNHEY and CDR2 SVGAGI. The CDR3 loop reads CASSSTGYYGYTF. Written as DNA, the CDR3 is TGTGCCAGCAGTTCCACAGGGTACTATGGCTACACCTTC.

V is TRBV5-1 and J is TRBJ1-5; D call uncertain. The CDR3 runs to 14 residues. V lost 2 bases and J 5 bases, leaving 11 bases between the germline ends. Germline V gene data show CDR1 as SGHRS and CDR2 as YFSETQ. The CDR3 bases are TGCGCCAGCAGCTTAGATGGGAGTTATCAGCCCCAGCATTTT. This codes for CASSLDGSYQPQHF. Supplemented by reference TRBV5-1 and TRBJ1-5, the full variable domain reads KAGVTQTPRYLIKTRGQQVTLSCSPISGHRSVSWYQQTPGQGLQFLFEYFSETQRNKGNFPGRFSGRQFSNSRSEMNVSTLELGDSALYLCASSLDGSYQPQHFGDGTRLSIL.

This chain uses TRBV4-3 with TRBJ2-7, with 9 positions matching TRBD1. The CDR3 extends over 15 amino acids. V was pared by 4 bases and J by 2 bases, with 6 bases of the junction left unmatched. Germline V gene lookup returns CDR1 LGHNA and CDR2 YSLEER. The CDR3 spells CASSLPGTGTYEQYF. CDR3 nucleotide sequence: TGCGCCAGCAGCCTCCCCGGGACAGGGACCTACGAGCAGTACTTC.

This rearrangement joins TRBV7-9 to TRBJ1-2; D might be TRBD1 (6 bases). This CDR3 region has 14 residues. Trimming pared 2 bases from V and 6 bases from J, leaving 13 bases between. The V gene's germline CDR1 is SEHNR and CDR2 FQNEAQ (reference sequence). This CDR3 reads CASSLSEGVDGYTF. DNA for the CDR3: TGTGCCAGCAGCTTAAGTGAGGGGGTGGATGGCTACACCTTC.

This rearrangement joins TRBV10-1 to TRBJ1-4; D is ambiguous. The CDR3 has 15 amino acids. Trimming left V 4 bases short and J 0 bases short, with 9 bases between. Germline V CDR1 and CDR2: WNHNN, SYGVQD (reference sequence). CDR3 nucleotide sequence: TGCGCCAGCAGTGCCAGAATTGCAACTAATGAAAAACTGTTTTTT. As protein: CASSARIATNEKLFF.

CDR3 in DNA: TGTGCCAGCACCAATGAACAGTTTGCCGGCTCCTACGAGCAGTACTTC. Translation: CASTNEQFAGSYEQYF. The rearrangement joins TRBV7-2 to TRBJ2-7; D not certain. V lost 7 bases to trimming and J lost 0 bases, with 19 bases between them. This CDR3 region has 16 residues. Germline loops: CDR1 SGHTA, CDR2 FQGNSA. The whole variable domain, filled in from reference TRBV7-2 and TRBJ2-7, reads GAGVSQSPSNKVTEKGKDVELRCDPISGHTALYWYRQSLGQGLEFLIYFQGNSAPDKSGLPSDRFSAERTGGSVSTLTIQRTQQEDSAVYLCASTNEQFAGSYEQYFGPGTRLTVT.

The CDR3 DNA sequence: TGTGCCAGCAGCTTAGGTCTAGCGGGGCCTCGGGAGACCCAGTACTTC. Translated: CASSLGLAGPRETQYF. The rearrangement uses TRBV7-8 and TRBJ2-5; 9 bases are a match to TRBD2. Germline V gives CDR1 SGHVS, CDR2 FQNEAQ. This CDR3 comprises 16 residues. Trimming removed 1 base from V and 5 bases from J; junction bases left unmatched: 8. The full variable domain, completed using reference TRBV7-8 and TRBJ2-5, is GAGVSQSPRYKVAKRGQDVALRCDPISGHVSLFWYQQALGQGPEFLTYFQNEAQLDKSGLPSDRFFAERPEGSVSTLKIQRTQQEDSAVYLCASSLGLAGPRETQYFGPGTRLLVL.

The chain is built from TRBV6-5 and TRBJ1-1; 9 nucleotides line up with TRBD1. The germline gives CDR1 MNHEY, CDR2 SVGAGI. V was pared by 5 bases and J by 5 bases, with 9 bases of the junction left unmatched. This CDR3 contains 15 residues. CDR3 coding DNA: TGTGCCAGCAGTCGCCTCACAGGGGGCCTAACTGAAGCTTTCTTT. It yields the protein CASSRLTGGLTEAFF.

The chain recombines TRBV5-6 with TRBJ2-3; D not certain. The germline V and J ends were trimmed by 2 bases and 2 bases, with 3 bases remaining between them. This CDR3 spans 12 amino acids. Germline CDR1 SGHDT, CDR2 YYEEEE. The CDR3 bases are TGTGCCAGCAGCTTTAACACAGATACGCAGTATTTT. This sequence encodes CASSFNTDTQYF.

About this clone itself: The sample contains more than one DNA sequence encoding this CDR3. CDR3: CASSSGLAGADTQYF. The DNA for the CDR3 is TGCGCCAGCAGCTCCGGACTAGCGGGGGCAGATACGCAGTATTTT. The chain recombines TRBV5-1 with TRBJ2-3; 13 bases fit TRBD2. The ends lost 3 bases at V and 4 bases at J; junction bases unmatched: 2. The CDR3 is made up of 15 amino acids. CDR1 is SGHRS, CDR2 YFSETQ, per germline.

The chain employs TRBV2 and TRBJ2-3, with 7 bases fitting TRBD2. With V trimmed by 8 bases and J by 3 bases, 8 bases remained unmatched. The CDR3 length is 14 residues. The germline CDR1 and CDR2 sequences are SNHLY and FYNNEI. The DNA of the CDR3 is TGTGCCAGCGAAAGGGAGCGGGGAACAGATACGCAGTATTTT. It specifies CASERERGTDTQYF.

This clone has just a few counts. The chain has TRBV5-1 and TRBJ1-6; TRBD1 is a possible D gene (5 bases). Looked up from germline, CDR1 is SGHRS and CDR2 is YFSETQ. The V end was cut by 4 bases, the J end by 7 bases, with 12 bases between. This CDR3 comprises 14 residues. DNA for the CDR3: TGCGCCAGCAGCCTAGGGGTCCTGAATTCACCCCTCCACTTT. It translates to CASSLGVLNSPLHF.

This clone showed up just a few times. The chain links TRBV6-1 to TRBJ1-1, with 7 positions matching TRBD1. Losses at the gene ends were 8 bases for V and 2 bases for J; bases not matched to a gene: 8. Germline CDR1 reads MNHNS; CDR2 reads SASEGT. The CDR3 runs 14 residues. In DNA form, the CDR3 reads TGTGCCAGCGCATATAGACAGGGAAACACTGAAGCTTTCTTT. As protein: CASAYRQGNTEAFF.

The chain carries TRBV4-2 and TRBJ2-7, with D perhaps matching TRBD1 (5 bases). Per the germline V gene, CDR1 is LGHNA and CDR2 is YNFKEQ. The CDR3 spans 16 residues. V was cut by 2 bases and J by 0 bases, with 14 bases left in between. CDR3 in DNA: TGTGCCAGCAGCCAAAAAATGACAGCCTTCTCCTACGAGCAGTACTTC. Protein product: CASSQKMTAFSYEQYF.

The J gene is TRBJ2-7, the V gene TRBV19, with D possibly TRBD2 on 5 matching bases. The CDR3 sequence is 11 residues long. Trimming pared 8 bases from V and 5 bases from J, leaving 10 bases between. CDR1 and CDR2 (germline): LNHDA, SQIVND (reference sequence). The CDR3 DNA is TGTGCCAGTGGACTTTTGGACGAGCAGTACTTC. It codes for CASGLLDEQYF. Full variable domain (missing parts from reference TRBV19 and TRBJ2-7): DGGITQSPKYLFRKEGQNVTLSCEQNLNHDAMYWYRQDPGQGLRLIYYSQIVNDFQKGDIAEGYSVSREKKESFPLTVTSAQKNPTAFYLCASGLLDEQYFGPGTRLTVT.

The DNA for the CDR3 is TGTGCCAGTAGTATAGCCCTGACAGGGGCCTACGGCAATCAGCCCCAGCATTTT. It yields the protein CASSIALTGAYGNQPQHF. The chain combines TRBV19 with TRBJ1-5; 8 bases agree with TRBD1. With V trimmed by 1 base and J by 2 bases, 10 bases remained unmatched. The germline gives CDR1 LNHDA, CDR2 SQIVND (reference sequence). CDR3 length: 18 residues.

This CDR3 is CASSILYRDSYGYTF. CDR3 DNA: TGTGCCAGCAGCATTCTTTACAGGGATTCCTATGGCTACACCTTC. The chain employs TRBV5-5 and TRBJ1-2; D may be TRBD1 (6 bases). Germline CDR1 is SGHKS and CDR2 is YYEKEE (reference sequence). The germline V and J ends were trimmed by 4 bases and 4 bases, with 17 bases remaining between them. CDR3 length: 15 residues.

The V gene is TRBV11-1, the J gene TRBJ2-5, with TRBD2 matching 7 bases. The CDR3 spans 15 residues. The trim removed 8 bases at V and 4 bases at J, leaving 13 bases unmatched. Per germline, CDR1 SGHAT and CDR2 FQDESV (reference sequence). The DNA of the CDR3 is TGTGCCAGCTCCATCTGGGGGGGAGTGGGAGAGACCCAGTACTTC. This encodes CASSIWGGVGETQYF.

This clone has a handful of counts. The rearrangement links TRBV9 to TRBJ2-5; TRBD1 might be the D (8 bases). The CDR3 runs to 14 residues. Germline V lookup: CDR1 SGDLS, CDR2 YYNGEE. V was trimmed by 4 bases and J by 6 bases, leaving 16 bases between them. CDR3 region: CASSNTGGGKTQYF. CDR3 nucleotides: TGTGCCAGCAGCAATACAGGGGGGGGGAAGACCCAGTACTTC.

This clone has only a few counts. This sequence joins TRBV2 and TRBJ2-1, with 8 nucleotides matching TRBD2. The CDR3 is made up of 15 amino acids. V was pared by 5 bases and J by 1 base, with 4 bases of the junction left unmatched. Per germline, CDR1 SNHLY and CDR2 FYNNEI. CDR3 protein: CASSRPGGSYNEQFF. The CDR3 nucleotides are TGTGCCAGCAGTAGACCGGGGGGGTCCTACAATGAGCAGTTCTTC.

The chain employs TRBV5-4 and TRBJ2-3, with D possibly TRBD2 on 6 matching bases. This CDR3 spans 14 amino acids. Germline-derived CDR1 and CDR2 are SGHNT and YYREEE (reference sequence). Trimming removed 0 bases at V and 6 bases at J, with 11 bases between. The chain's CDR3 is CASSLAGGADTQYF. In nucleotides, the CDR3 is TGTGCCAGCAGCTTGGCCGGGGGAGCGGATACGCAGTATTTT.

This clone showed up just once. The germline gene is not matched at one end of the junction; a read error may be the cause. The chain joins TRBV5-6 to TRBJ1-1; D unresolved. Per germline, CDR1 SGHDT and CDR2 YYEEEE. CDR3 length equals 13 residues. The CDR3, as DNA: TGTGCCAGCAGCTTGGCACTGAAGACTGAAGCTTTCTTT. Its protein product is CASSLALKTEAFF.